The 28 T cell receptor beta chains given below trace back to one sample, sequenced in a study of long-term antiretroviral therapy in people with HIV. Survey level was the resolution at which the v3.0 immunoSEQ assay ran. Sequencing was performed with immunoSEQ multiplex PCR; in TCRdb, only in-frame clones are kept and a portion is missing. The sample yields fewer than 30,000 clones, roughly 88% seen once. The source material was unsorted PBMCs, sampled about 4.3 years after starting antiretroviral therapy. These receptors all stem from a man aged 25 to 40 with HIV.

The V and J genes are TRBV19 and TRBJ1-1; 8 bases map to TRBD1. After removal of 1 base from V and 9 bases from J, the junction contained 4 bases not matched to a gene. Germline loops: CDR1 LNHDA, CDR2 SQIVND (reference sequence). CDR3 length equals 13 residues. As DNA, the CDR3 is TGTGCCAGTAGTATAGCAGGGGGCGATCAAGCTTTCTTT. Protein: CASSIAGGDQAFF.

J is TRBJ2-7 and V is TRBV18; weak D call: TRBD1 (6 bases). V was shortened by 3 bases and J by 2 bases, with 11 bases between the two germline ends. The CDR3 is 14 residues long. Germline V CDR1 and CDR2: KGHSH, LQKENI. Written as DNA, the CDR3 is TGTGCCAGCTCACCCCGGACAGTCCCCTACGAGCAGTACTTC. This encodes CASSPRTVPYEQYF.

V and J are TRBV9 and TRBJ2-3; 7 bases fit TRBD1. Germline V gene sequence: CDR1 SGDLS, CDR2 YYNGEE. This CDR3 comprises 15 residues. The J segment lost 3 bases and the V segment lost 4 bases, leaving 8 bases of the junction unmatched. The CDR3 sequence: CASSPRDRWTDTQYF. In DNA, the CDR3 is TGTGCCAGCAGCCCCCGGGACAGATGGACAGATACGCAGTATTTT.

This clone was seen only once. The chain uses TRBV18 and TRBJ2-2; D unresolved. V was trimmed by 3 bases and J by 6 bases, leaving 14 bases between them. This CDR3 is built from 15 residues. Germline V gives CDR1 KGHSH, CDR2 LQKENI. The CDR3 DNA reads TGTGCCAGCTCACCCCTTAATGTGGACGCCGGGGAGCTGTTTTTT. Protein: CASSPLNVDAGELFF.

The chain joins TRBV11-3 to TRBJ2-7; D unclear. The V end was cut by 2 bases, the J end by 0 bases, with 14 bases between. CDR1 and CDR2 (germline): SGHNT, YENEEA. The CDR3 totals 16 residues. CDR3 residues: CASSLTHGWISYEQYF. The CDR3 nucleotides read TGTGCCAGCAGCTTAACCCACGGCTGGATCTCCTACGAGCAGTACTTC.

The V call is TRBV19, the J call TRBJ2-7, with 13 bases aligning to TRBD2. CDR1 LNHDA and CDR2 SQIVND come from the germline V gene (reference sequence). V was pared by 9 bases and J by 5 bases, with 4 bases of the junction left unmatched. The CDR3 covers 13 residues. The CDR3 DNA reads as TGTGCCAGCACTAGCGGGAGGGCCGACGAGCAGTACTTC. Translation: CASTSGRADEQYF.

This clone was counted only a few times. The V and J genes are TRBV5-1 and TRBJ2-7, with TRBD1 matching 7 bases. The CDR3 extends over 14 amino acids. With V trimmed by 4 bases and J by 2 bases, 6 bases remained unmatched. The germline V gene has CDR1 SGHRS and CDR2 YFSETQ. CDR3 loop: CASSVRQGTYEQYF. For the CDR3, the DNA is TGCGCCAGCAGCGTGAGACAGGGAACCTACGAGCAGTACTTC. Drawing the rest from reference TRBV5-1 and TRBJ2-7, the complete variable domain is KAGVTQTPRYLIKTRGQQVTLSCSPISGHRSVSWYQQTPGQGLQFLFEYFSETQRNKGNFPGRFSGRQFSNSRSEMNVSTLELGDSALYLCASSVRQGTYEQYFGPGTRLTVT.

The rearrangement joins TRBV27 to TRBJ1-2; TRBD1 agrees at 12 bases. The V segment lost 9 bases and the J segment 6 bases; nucleotides outside the gene matches: 17. Germline CDR1 MNHEY, CDR2 SMNVEV (reference sequence). CDR3 length equals 17 residues. The CDR3 protein is CASRGRIRDRGLNGYTF. The CDR3 DNA sequence: TGTGCCAGTCGGGGGCGCATCCGGGACAGGGGGCTGAATGGCTACACCTTC.

The chain recombines TRBV11-1 with TRBJ2-5; D possibly uses TRBD1 or TRBD2 (5 bases each). Trimming took 5 bases from V and 2 from J, leaving 12 bases between them. Germline CDR1 and CDR2: SGHAT and FQDESV (reference sequence). The CDR3 sequence is 14 residues long. CDR3 DNA: TGTGCCAGCAGCGCCCGGGGCTTACAAGAGACCCAGTACTTC. Translated: CASSARGLQETQYF.

The chain couples TRBV27 to TRBJ1-2, with 8 bases fitting TRBD1. Per the germline V gene, CDR1 is MNHEY and CDR2 is SMNVEV (reference sequence). CDR3 length: 13 amino acids. The ends lost 3 bases at V and 4 bases at J; junction bases unmatched: 1. Written as DNA, the CDR3 is TGTGCCAGCAGTTTCACAGGGGGCTATGGCTACACCTTC. Translating gives CASSFTGGYGYTF.

The rearrangement links TRBV4-3 to TRBJ2-1; D remains unclear. V dropped 1 base and J dropped 8 bases, with 15 bases sitting between them. The CDR3 runs to 15 residues. Germline CDR1 LGHNA, CDR2 YSLEER. The CDR3 reads CASSQGLARDYEQFF. The CDR3 bases are TGCGCCAGCAGCCAAGGGTTAGCCCGTGACTATGAGCAGTTCTTC.

The CDR3 reads CASSYYTGELFF. The CDR3 bases are TGTGCCAGCAGCTATTACACCGGGGAGCTGTTTTTT. This chain links TRBV9 with TRBJ2-2; no reliable D call. Trimming pared 4 bases from V and 3 bases from J, leaving 4 bases between. Germline loops: CDR1 SGDLS, CDR2 YYNGEE. This CDR3 spans 12 amino acids.

CDR3 bases: TGTGCCAGCAGCTTAAAGCGGGAGGGCCTAGGAAATGAGCAGTTCTTC. It yields the protein CASSLKREGLGNEQFF. V gene TRBV5-4 combines with J gene TRBJ2-1; 10 nucleotides match TRBD2. The germline gives CDR1 SGHNT, CDR2 YYREEE (reference sequence). The CDR3 length is 16 residues. V dropped 2 bases and J dropped 7; count of bases not matched to a gene: 9.

V gene TRBV4-3 combines with J gene TRBJ1-3; a weak D match, TRBD1 (6 bases). Germline lookup yields CDR1 LGHNA and CDR2 YSLEER. V shed 1 base and J shed 6 bases, with 19 bases lying between them. The CDR3 runs 17 residues. The CDR3 bases are TGCGCCAGCAGCCAAGGCCATGGGGGGGGCCTTGAAAACACCATATATTTT. Translated: CASSQGHGGGLENTIYF.

The V call is TRBV15, the J call TRBJ2-2; TRBD2 matches at 12 bases. The CDR3 consists of 19 residues. Germline loops: CDR1 LNHNV, CDR2 YYDKDF (reference sequence). With V trimmed by 3 bases and J by 1 base, 9 bases remained unmatched. The CDR3 nucleotides read TGTGCCACCAGCAGTGATCGACTAGCGGGAGTAAAGAACACCGGGGAGCTGTTTTTT. It specifies CATSSDRLAGVKNTGELFF.

The chain carries TRBV5-1 and TRBJ1-1; no clear D. This CDR3 contains 13 residues. V dropped 3 bases and J dropped 1 base, with 7 bases sitting between them. Looked up from germline, CDR1 is SGHRS and CDR2 is YFSETQ. Here the CDR3 reads CASSSDGNTEAFF. CDR3 nucleotides: TGCGCCAGCAGCTCTGACGGGAACACTGAAGCTTTCTTT.

The genes are TRBV4-1 and TRBJ2-1; D possibly matches TRBD1 or TRBD2 (5 bases each). Deletions cut 4 bases from V and 4 bases from J, with 26 bases between. The CDR3 extends over 19 amino acids. Looked up from germline, CDR1 is MGHRA and CDR2 is YSYEKL. Written as DNA, the CDR3 is TGCGCCAGCAGCCCCGCCGGGGCAGCGGCCGGGTGGGGGTACAATGAGCAGTTCTTC. Encoded protein: CASSPAGAAAGWGYNEQFF.

This clone was observed a handful of times. V usage is TRBV5-6 and J usage is TRBJ2-7, with TRBD2 as a possible D gene (5 bases). Germline-derived CDR1 and CDR2 are SGHDT and YYEEEE. The CDR3 covers 13 residues. Trimming took 0 bases from V and 5 from J, leaving 9 bases between them. The CDR3 nucleotides are TGTGCCAGCAGCTTGGGTCGGGGTCACGAGCAGTACTTC. This gives the protein CASSLGRGHEQYF.

The CDR3 loop is CASLPPGSRRGYTF. CDR3 sequence (DNA): TGTGCCAGCTTACCCCCCGGTTCCCGGCGGGGCTACACCTTC. J is TRBJ1-2 and V is TRBV28; no firm D call. V was pared by 8 bases and J by 8 bases, with 21 bases between. Germline lookup yields CDR1 MDHEN and CDR2 SYDVKM. The length of the CDR3 is 14 residues.

This chain uses TRBV19 with TRBJ2-7; 12 positions match TRBD2. V shed 5 bases, J shed 4 bases, and the junction held 3 bases outside the gene matches. This CDR3 contains 14 residues. Germline assignment: CDR1 LNHDA and CDR2 SQIVND (reference sequence). The CDR3 loop reads CASSPLAGGYEQYF. DNA of the CDR3: TGTGCCAGTAGTCCACTAGCGGGAGGTTACGAGCAGTACTTC.

This chain uses TRBV4-2 with TRBJ1-4; D is undetermined. The germline V and J ends were trimmed by 6 bases and 0 bases, with 11 bases remaining between them. Germline V lookup: CDR1 LGHNA, CDR2 YNFKEQ. The CDR3 sequence is 15 residues long. CDR3 bases: TGTGCCAGCAGGAGGGTGGAGGCAACTAATGAAAAACTGTTTTTT. Translated: CASRRVEATNEKLFF.

This clone was recorded a few times. The chain has TRBV2 and TRBJ1-4; 8 bases align to TRBD1. The CDR3 runs 14 residues. The trim removed 5 bases at V and 2 bases at J, leaving 1 base unmatched. The germline CDR1 and CDR2 sequences are SNHLY and FYNNEI. CDR3 sequence (DNA): TGTGCCAGCAGTTGGACAGGGACTAATGAAAAACTGTTTTTT. This sequence encodes CASSWTGTNEKLFF.

The V and J genes are TRBV5-6 and TRBJ1-1; D might be TRBD1 (5 bases). The CDR3 extends over 14 amino acids. V lost 4 bases to trimming and J lost 4 bases, with 14 bases between them. Looked up from germline, CDR1 is SGHDT and CDR2 is YYEEEE. This chain's CDR3 is CASSVTVGSTEAFF. DNA for the CDR3: TGTGCCAGCAGCGTGACAGTCGGAAGCACTGAAGCTTTCTTT.

The chain has TRBV11-1 and TRBJ2-3, with D maybe TRBD2 (7 bases). The CDR3 extends over 18 amino acids. V was shortened by 3 bases and J by 2 bases, with 21 bases between the two germline ends. Germline V CDR1 and CDR2: SGHAT, FQDESV (reference sequence). CDR3 sequence reads: CASSFGRERGAFTDTQYF. DNA for the CDR3: TGTGCCAGCAGCTTCGGTAGGGAACGGGGGGCCTTCACAGATACGCAGTATTTT.

The chain recombines TRBV6-1 with TRBJ2-3, with D perhaps given as TRBD1 or TRBD2 (6 bases each). The V end was cut by 3 bases, the J end by 3 bases, with 10 bases between. Germline V CDR1 and CDR2: MNHNS, SASEGT. The CDR3 totals 14 residues. CDR3 protein: CASSDWGATDTQYF. The CDR3 nucleotides are TGTGCCAGCAGTGATTGGGGGGCAACAGATACGCAGTATTTT.

This chain joins TRBV7-3 and TRBJ1-6; possibly TRBD1 for D (5 bases). V was clipped by 3 bases and J by 10 bases, with 10 bases between them. The CDR3 loop spans 13 amino acids. The germline gives CDR1 SGHTA, CDR2 FQGTGA. The CDR3 loop reads CASSLGLGSPLHF. The CDR3 nucleotides read TGTGCCAGCAGCTTGGGGCTAGGATCACCCCTCCACTTT.

J is TRBJ2-7 and V is TRBV27, with D possibly TRBD2 on 5 matching bases. The ends were cut back, 3 bases at V and 5 bases at J, with 8 bases in the middle. Germline lookup yields CDR1 MNHEY and CDR2 SMNVEV (reference sequence). This CDR3 contains 12 residues. CDR3 DNA sequence: TGTGCCAGCAGTTTGGCGGGTCACGAGCAGTACTTC. Protein sequence: CASSLAGHEQYF.

This rearrangement joins TRBV4-3 to TRBJ1-2; weak D call: TRBD1 (6 bases). Trimming took 1 base from V and 2 from J, leaving 11 bases between them. The length of the CDR3 is 15 residues. Germline V gene sequence: CDR1 LGHNA, CDR2 YSLEER. CDR3 residues: CASSQARTANYGYTF. DNA of the CDR3: TGCGCCAGCAGCCAAGCCCGGACAGCCAACTATGGCTACACCTTC.